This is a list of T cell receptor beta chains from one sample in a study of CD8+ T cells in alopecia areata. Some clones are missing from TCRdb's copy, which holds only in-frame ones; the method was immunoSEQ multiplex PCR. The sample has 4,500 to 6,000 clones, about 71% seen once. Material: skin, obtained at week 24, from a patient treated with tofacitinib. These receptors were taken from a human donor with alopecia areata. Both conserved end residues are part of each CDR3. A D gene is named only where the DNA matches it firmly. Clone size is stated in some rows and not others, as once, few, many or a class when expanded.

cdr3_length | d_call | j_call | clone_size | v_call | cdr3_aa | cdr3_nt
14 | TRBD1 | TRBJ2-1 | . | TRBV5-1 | CASSLGTGVREQFF | TGCGCCAGCAGCTTGGGGACAGGGGTGCGTGAGCAGTTCTTC
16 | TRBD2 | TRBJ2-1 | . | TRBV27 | CASSYLAATGDNEQFF | TGTGCCAGCAGTTATCTAGCGGCCACTGGCGACAATGAGCAGTTCTTC
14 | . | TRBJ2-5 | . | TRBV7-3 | CASSPTGLQETQYF | TGTGCCAGCAGCCCTACAGGGCTCCAAGAGACCCAGTACTTC
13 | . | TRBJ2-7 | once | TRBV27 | CASSLGLNYEQYF | TGTGCCAGCAGTTTGGGCTTAAACTACGAGCAGTACTTC
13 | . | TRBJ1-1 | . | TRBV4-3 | CASSQDRNTEAFF | TGCGCCAGCAGCCAAGACAGGAACACTGAAGCTTTCTTT
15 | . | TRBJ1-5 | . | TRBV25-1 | CASSPGGLGNQPQHF | TGTGCCAGCAGTCCCGGGGGGTTGGGCAATCAGCCCCAGCATTTT
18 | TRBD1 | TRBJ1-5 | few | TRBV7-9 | CASSEGWGQGAPRQPQHF | TGTGCCAGCAGCGAGGGATGGGGACAGGGGGCGCCCCGTCAGCCCCAGCATTTT
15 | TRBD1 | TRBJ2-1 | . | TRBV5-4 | CASSTPGQADNEQFF | TGTGCCAGCAGCACCCCGGGACAGGCCGACAATGAGCAGTTCTTC
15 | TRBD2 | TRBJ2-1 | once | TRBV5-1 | CASSLGTSGGGEQFF | TGCGCCAGCAGCTTGGGGACTAGCGGGGGCGGTGAGCAGTTCTTC
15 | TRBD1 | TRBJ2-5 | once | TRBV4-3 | CASSQLLQGKETQYF | TGCGCCAGCAGCCAACTCCTACAGGGGAAAGAGACCCAGTACTTC
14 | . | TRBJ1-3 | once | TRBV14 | CASSPYLAGNTIYF | TGTGCCAGCAGCCCCTACCTCGCGGGAAACACCATATATTTT
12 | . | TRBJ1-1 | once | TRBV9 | CASSGTSREAFF | TGTGCCAGCAGCGGGACTTCCCGGGAAGCTTTCTTT
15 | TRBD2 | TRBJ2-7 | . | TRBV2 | CASSELAGVSYEQYF | TGTGCCAGCAGTGAACTAGCGGGGGTCTCCTACGAGCAGTACTTC
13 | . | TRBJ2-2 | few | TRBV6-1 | CARGTDNTGELFF | TGTGCCAGAGGGACGGATAACACCGGGGAGCTGTTTTTT
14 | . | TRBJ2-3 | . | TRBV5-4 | CASSPSLFTDTQYF | TGTGCCAGCAGCCCGAGTTTATTCACAGATACGCAGTATTTT
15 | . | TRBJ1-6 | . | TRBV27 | CASTNIQGSLAPLHF | TGTGCCAGCACCAATATCCAGGGATCACTTGCACCCCTCCACTTT
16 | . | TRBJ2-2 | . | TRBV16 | CASSSHRTVGTGELFF | TGTGCCAGCAGCTCACACCGGACAGTGGGCACCGGGGAGCTGTTTTTT
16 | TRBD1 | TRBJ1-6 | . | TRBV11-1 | CASSDRPGTDNSPLHF | TGTGCCAGCAGCGATAGACCCGGGACAGACAATTCACCCCTCCACTTT
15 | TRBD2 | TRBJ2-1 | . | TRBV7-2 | CASSLVAGIGNEQFF | TGTGCCAGCAGCTTAGTAGCGGGGATCGGGAATGAGCAGTTCTTC
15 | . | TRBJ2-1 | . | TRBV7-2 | CASTWGSSSYNEQFF | TGTGCCAGCACCTGGGGGTCTAGCTCCTACAATGAGCAGTTCTTC
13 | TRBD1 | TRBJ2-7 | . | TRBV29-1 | CSVGGQGNYEQYF | TGCAGCGTTGGGGGACAGGGCAACTACGAGCAGTACTTC
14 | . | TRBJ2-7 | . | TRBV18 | CASSRGQPSYEQYF | TGTGCCAGCTCACGAGGACAGCCCTCCTACGAGCAGTACTTC
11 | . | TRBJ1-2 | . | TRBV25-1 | CATEMNYGYTF | TGTGCCACAGAGATGAATTATGGCTACACCTTC
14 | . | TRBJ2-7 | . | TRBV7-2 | CASSAPTSSYEQYF | TGTGCCAGCAGCGCACCGACCAGTTCCTACGAGCAGTACTTC
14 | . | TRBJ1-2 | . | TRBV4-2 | CASSQAGLSYGYTF | TGTGCCAGCAGCCAGGCGGGACTGAGCTATGGCTACACCTTC
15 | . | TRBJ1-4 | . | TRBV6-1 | CVSSEVSGYGEKLFF | TGTGTCAGCAGTGAGGTTTCAGGGTACGGTGAAAAACTGTTTTTT
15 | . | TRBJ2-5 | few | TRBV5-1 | CASRITTAGMETQYF | TGCGCCAGCAGAATCACGACCGCAGGGATGGAGACCCAGTACTTC
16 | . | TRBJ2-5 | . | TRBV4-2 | CASSFTTGSPVAAQYF | TGTGCCAGCAGCTTTACGACAGGGAGCCCCGTAGCGGCCCAGTACTTC
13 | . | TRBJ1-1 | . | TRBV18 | CASSPPLNTEAFF | TGTGCCAGCTCACCACCCTTGAACACTGAGGCTTTCTTT
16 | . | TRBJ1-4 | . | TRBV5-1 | CASSLGGHATNEKLFF | TGCGCCAGCAGCTTGGGCGGCCATGCAACTAATGAAAAACTGTTTTTT
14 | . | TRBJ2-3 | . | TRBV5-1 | CASSPIADADTQYF | TGCGCCAGCAGCCCCATAGCGGACGCAGATACGCAGTATTTT
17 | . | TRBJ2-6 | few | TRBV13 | CASSSALIASGANVLTF | TGTGCCAGCAGCTCCGCCCTTATAGCTTCTGGGGCCAACGTCCTGACTTTC